This T cell receptor beta chain was sequenced for a study of identical twins. In its sample, this clonotype was seen a few times. There are 13 residues in the CDR3. Trimming removed 5 bases from V and 1 base from J, with 8 bases in between. Template switching, a step in the protocol, added a universal primer site, and cDNA carried unique molecular identifiers. TCRdb re-analysed the 5' RACE reads in MiXCR, keeping a single row per CDR3 protein. The sample consists of fewer than 800,000 distinct CDR3 sequences, 7.1% of them appearing once. This sample was also put to use in a study of yellow fever vaccine responses in identical twins.

Sequenced sample: PBMCs. This chain connects TRBV12-3 or TRBV12-4 to TRBJ2-5, with D possibly being TRBD1 (5 bases). The sequence was collected from a woman aged 18-35 years in good health. The CDR3 DNA reads as TGTGCCAGCAGTGGGGCAAGCCAAGAGACCCAGTACTTC. It translates to CASSGASQETQYF.